This T cell receptor (beta chain) derives from a study of blood T cell repertoires in COVID-19. The CDR3 extends over 15 amino acids. Germline CDR1 reads SNHLY; CDR2 reads FYNNEI. V lost 8 bases to trimming and J lost 0 bases; unmatched junction nucleotides: 7. This table comes from immunoSEQ multiplex PCR, and its TCRdb copy is limited to in-frame clones, with some not included. The sample shows roughly 180,000 clones, about 82% of them seen only once. The clonotype was recovered from a woman aged 25-40 years who had recovered from COVID-19. V gene TRBV2 combines with J gene TRBJ2-7; the match to TRBD1 covers 10 bases. The sequenced sample consisted of PBMCs or T cells enriched from blood (not recorded which). The CDR3 DNA reads TGTGCCAGCGACAGGGGGCCTCTTTCCTCCTACGAGCAGTACTTC. It specifies CASDRGPLSSYEQYF.